This T cell receptor (beta chain) appears in the sequencing data of a study of cytomegalovirus exposure and HLA in healthy donors. PCR was performed using 60 Vbeta and 13 Jbeta primers. TCRdb keeps only in-frame clones here, not all; method: immunoSEQ multiplex PCR. The top ten clones hold 7% to 10% of a sample with under 100,000 clones, more than 75% of them seen once. Study-wide results and limits: The presence/absence work took it that sequencing depth was about the same across donors.

V shed 6 bases and J shed 8 bases, with 11 bases lying between them. CDR3 length equals 12 residues. The germline gives CDR1 LNHDA, CDR2 SQIVND (reference sequence). As concerns this clone: Its antigen is not known.

V is TRBV19 and J is TRBJ2-1; a weak D match, TRBD1 (5 bases). The clonotype was recovered from a human donor in good health. The specimen was PBMCs. DNA of the CDR3: TGTGCCAGTAGGATCCAAGGGGATGAGCAGTTCTTC. Amino acids: CASRIQGDEQFF.